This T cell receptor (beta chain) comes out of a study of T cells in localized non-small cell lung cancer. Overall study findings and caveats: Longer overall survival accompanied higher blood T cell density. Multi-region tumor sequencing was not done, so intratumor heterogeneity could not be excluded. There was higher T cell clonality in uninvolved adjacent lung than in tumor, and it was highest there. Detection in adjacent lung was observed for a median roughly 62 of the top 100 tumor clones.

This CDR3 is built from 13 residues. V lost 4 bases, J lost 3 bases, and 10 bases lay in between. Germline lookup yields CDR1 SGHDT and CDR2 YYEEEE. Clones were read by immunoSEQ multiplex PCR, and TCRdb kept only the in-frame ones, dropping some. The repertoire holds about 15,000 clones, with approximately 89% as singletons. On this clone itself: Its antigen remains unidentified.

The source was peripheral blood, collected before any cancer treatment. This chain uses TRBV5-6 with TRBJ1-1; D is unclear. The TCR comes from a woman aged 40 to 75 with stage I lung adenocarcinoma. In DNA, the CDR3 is TGTGCCAGCAGCCCCGAACAGTACACTGAAGCTTTCTTT. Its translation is CASSPEQYTEAFF.